This T cell receptor beta chain was retrieved from a study of blood T cell repertoires in COVID-19. Original methodology: Amplification of reference gene primers provided the estimated nucleated cell counts. Assay used: immunoSEQ multiplex PCR; TCRdb lists only in-frame clones, some missing. For V, J and clone size, that table is used; D and trimming come from the DNA. The table shows roughly 170,000 clones, with approximately 78% occurring only once. Participant-given clinical history determined each cohort assignment. This receptor was identified in a woman aged 45-59 years who had recovered from COVID-19. The sequenced sample was PBMCs or T cells enriched from blood (not recorded which).

In DNA, the CDR3 is TGTGCCATCAGCACAGGGTTAAGGGCCGAGCAGTACTTC. This gives the protein CAISTGLRAEQYF. The chain combines TRBV10-3 with TRBJ2-7; perhaps TRBD1 as D (6 bases). This CDR3 has 13 residues. Trimming took off 6 bases at V and 6 bases at J, with 15 bases between the two ends. Germline loops: CDR1 ENHRY, CDR2 SYGVKD.